The 7 T cell receptor beta chains below all came from one sample that was sequenced in a study of blood T cell repertoires in COVID-19. The method was immunoSEQ multiplex PCR; TCRdb's version includes in-frame clones alone and lacks a portion of them. There are nearly 200,000 clones in the sample; about nine tenths occur only once, and 0.65% to 0.95% lies in the top ten. Sample: peripheral blood. Receptors originate from a woman in her 70s with acute or convalescent COVID-19.

The chain has TRBV5-8 and TRBJ2-1, with 7 bases fitting TRBD2. Trimming took 4 bases from V and 16 from J; bases not matched to a gene: 8. Germline lookup yields CDR1 SGHTS and CDR2 YDEGEE. This CDR3 has 11 amino acids. In nucleotides, the CDR3 is TGTGCCAGCAGCCTAAGCGGGATCTCCTTCTTC. Residues: CASSLSGISFF. Variable domain in full (rest from reference TRBV5-8 and TRBJ2-1): EAGVTQSPTHLIKTRGQQATLRCSPISGHTSVYWYQQALGLGLQFLLWYDEGEERNRGNFPPRFSGRQFPNYSSELNVNALELEDSALYLCASSLSGISFFGPGTRLTVL.

About this clone itself: This sample includes further DNA sequences coding for the same CDR3. This sequence joins TRBV11-3 and TRBJ1-1, with a possible D match to TRBD1 (5 bases). Trimming cost V 1 base and J 2 bases, with 11 bases left between them. Germline V gene sequence: CDR1 SGHNT, CDR2 YENEEA. This CDR3 comprises 15 residues. Here the CDR3 reads CASSLGRGGNTEAFF. CDR3 DNA: TGTGCCAGCAGCTTAGGGAGGGGAGGAAACACTGAAGCTTTCTTT.

The rearrangement uses TRBV18 and TRBJ1-2, with D maybe TRBD1 (5 bases). The CDR3 has 16 amino acids. Trimming shortened V by 6 bases and J by 3 bases, and 20 bases separated the two germline ends. Germline values: CDR1 KGHSH, CDR2 LQKENI. CDR3 in DNA: TGTGCCAGCTCGGCACGCGGGACCGCCGATTACTATGGCTACACCTTC. Protein: CASSARGTADYYGYTF.

The genes are TRBV19 and TRBJ1-5; the match to TRBD1 covers 7 bases. CDR3 size: 17 residues. V gave up 5 bases and J gave up 0 bases; unmatched junction bases: 10. Germline V CDR1 and CDR2: LNHDA, SQIVND (reference sequence). CDR3 protein: CASSLRTGPYSNQPQHF. CDR3 in DNA: TGTGCCAGTAGTCTCCGGACAGGACCCTATAGCAATCAGCCCCAGCATTTT. Full variable domain (rest looked up from reference TRBV19 and TRBJ1-5): DGGITQSPKYLFRKEGQNVTLSCEQNLNHDAMYWYRQDPGQGLRLIYYSQIVNDFQKGDIAEGYSVSREKKESFPLTVTSAQKNPTAFYLCASSLRTGPYSNQPQHFGDGTRLSIL.

The rearrangement links TRBV9 to TRBJ1-5, with 7 nucleotides matching TRBD1. V trimming: 4 bases; J trimming: 5 bases; junction bases outside the gene matches: 6. The CDR3 runs 14 residues. The germline V gene has CDR1 SGDLS and CDR2 YYNGEE. CDR3 in DNA: TGTGCCAGCAGCCCTCAGGGGGTTGATCAGCCCCAGCATTTT. Its translation: CASSPQGVDQPQHF.

The rearrangement links TRBV6-1 to TRBJ2-5, with 9 positions matching TRBD2. J lost 5 bases, V lost 3 bases, and 10 bases had no gene match. The CDR3 contains 16 residues. Germline CDR1 and CDR2: MNHNS and SASEGT. The CDR3 DNA reads TGTGCCAGCAGTGAGACTAGCGGAACCCCTTGGGAGACCCAGTACTTC. Its translation is CASSETSGTPWETQYF.

The chain has TRBV7-2 and TRBJ2-1; 10 positions match TRBD1. The CDR3 totals 17 residues. The V gene end was trimmed by 4 bases and the J gene end by 10 bases; junction bases not matched to a gene: 16. Germline V CDR1 and CDR2: SGHTA, FQGNSA. CDR3 in amino acids: CASSSGQGGKTGNEQFF. The DNA for the CDR3 is TGTGCCAGCAGCTCTGGACAGGGGGGAAAGACGGGCAACGAGCAGTTCTTC.